The present T cell receptor beta chain was sequenced within a study of beta chain features in type 1 diabetes (dated by TCRdb to the late 2010s). About the full investigation: No differences in mean age, gender distribution, total cell number or subset yield were found between patients and healthy donors. A total of roughly 100,000,000 sorted cells were examined across all samples, and the number of cells per subset was strongly correlated with RNA yield. The study compared the TCRB repertoires of sorted circulating CD4+ T cell subsets in recently diagnosed type 1 diabetes patients with those in matched healthy donors. Regulatory and stem cell-like memory subsets were isolated from only 8 patients and about eight healthy donors, whereas naive and central memory subsets came from all 30 or so donors.

V is shortened by 0 bases, J by 4 bases, and the region joining them spans 14 bases. From the germline V gene, CDR1 is SGDLS and CDR2 is YYNGEE. The CDR3 covers 15 residues, taking in both the cysteine and the phenylalanine. Only the CDR3 portion is preserved as DNA: 45 bases, with reading frame beginning at the first base. A remark on this clone: This receptor's antigen is unknown. Base qualities are not provided; no much larger clone lies one nucleotide away.

Each donor gave one peripheral blood draw, averaging approximately 0.12 L, which was collected into heparinised tubes. A BD FACSAria II and a panel including CD45RO, CCR7, CD25, CD127, CD95 and CD27 were used to sort naive, central memory, regulatory and stem cell-like memory CD4+ T cells. A purity above 98% was achieved for all sorted populations. PBMCs were separated immediately by Lymphoprep density gradient centrifugation and were stained directly, without being cultured. Samples were stained and sorted in pairs, with one healthy donor and one patient per experiment, so that batch effects were minimized. Here is what the overall study found, with its caveats: PCR might favor shorter templates, but patient and control samples were amplified and corrected together, so any skew would affect both groups equally. Because cDNA was sequenced instead of genomic DNA, highly expressing activated cells could be over-represented, though the groups showed no difference in activation or CD3 levels. Naive, central memory and regulatory TCRB repertoires appeared more similar among patients than among healthy donors. Patients with type 1 diabetes made fewer insertions and deleted more nucleotides at VDJ recombination sites, implying thymic rearrangement abnormalities. HLA sub-analyses involved small numbers of individuals, so any influence of HLA type on TCRB rearrangement remained unresolved. A moderate but significant shortening of TCRB CDR3 length was observed in type 1 diabetes patients in all four CD4+ subsets.

All of the isolated RNA was reverse transcribed with the High Capacity cDNA Reverse Transcription Kit, so expressed TCRB transcripts were sequenced. Deep immunoSEQ sequencing was performed on naive, central memory and regulatory T cell samples, with an average of around 3.5 million total reads per sample. Sorted cells were lysed in RLT buffer and RNA was extracted with DNase-treated RNeasy Micro or Mini kits, depending on cell number. To prevent cross-contamination, each cell subset was processed individually, whereas patient and healthy donor samples were processed jointly. The immunoSEQ multiplex PCR was used to amplify TCRB sequences from cDNA, generating 87-bp fragments that spanned the CDR3 region. Sequencing of the amplicons was performed on the Illumina HiSeq platform. The paper's data handling went like this. PCR bias was computationally corrected using synthetic template baselines, reads within Hamming distance 2 were collapsed, and singletons that could not be merged were discarded. By aligning reads against IMGT, V, D and J genes, CDR3 length, and insertions or deletions at six rearrangement sites were assigned. Within each subset, clonotype counts were normalized to sorted cell number, and only after that were true diversity and Gini coefficients computed with the tcR R package. The overlap coefficient, calculated on TCRB nucleotide sequences, was used to measure repertoire sharing. TCRdb re-hosts the immuneACCESS table, in-frame sequences only. Its copies lack some clones; in the studies checked, an unresolved V gene accounts for under half of them, and the cause for the rest is not known. For V, J and clone size, that table is used; D and trimming come from the DNA. The sample includes roughly 400,000 clones, with around 9.6% observed a single time. The ten largest clones represent approximately 0.6% of the sample.

The TCR was taken from a man aged 30 to 45 with type 1 diabetes. The rearranged segments are TRBV9 and TRBJ2-7, with the identity of the D gene unclear. The sequencing input was central memory CD4+ T cells from blood. Here is the DNA: TGTGCCAGCAGCGTAGATGGCAGAGGATTTTACGAGCAGTACTTC. The encoded protein is CASSVDGRGFYEQYF.